Below, 23 T cell receptor beta chains from the same sample are listed, as sequenced in a study of T cells in Graves' hyperthyroidism and ophthalmopathy. TCR beta CDR3 regions were amplified from RNA. A set of HTBI primers served as the primers for a first-round RT-PCR of the TCR CDR3. MiXCR, run by TCRdb on the multiplex PCR reads, gives a single entry per CDR3 protein. The table lists about 770,000 distinct CDR3 sequences, under 20% of them singletons. Sample: blood. The receptors stem from a woman aged 50 to 60 with Graves' hyperthyroidism that later progressed to Graves' ophthalmopathy.

A few counts support this clonotype. CDR3 DNA sequence: TGTGCCAGCAGCACCTTTGGTGGGGGTGAGGACTATGGCTACACCTTC. This gives the protein CASSTFGGGEDYGYTF. The V and J genes are TRBV5-8 and TRBJ1-2; D might be TRBD1 (5 bases). Germline CDR1 is SGHTS and CDR2 is YDEGEE. There are 16 residues in the CDR3. V lost 4 bases to trimming and J lost 3 bases, with 19 bases between them.

This clonotype was seen repeatedly, ten times or more. This chain connects TRBV3-1 to TRBJ2-5; D perhaps matches TRBD1 (6 bases). From germline, CDR1 is LGHDT and CDR2 YNNKEL (reference sequence). With 1 base removed from V and 3 bases from J, the gap between germline ends came to 12 bases. The CDR3 has 15 amino acids. CDR3 sequence (DNA): TGTGCCAGCAGCCAAGTCCTGGACAGTAAAGAGACCCAGTACTTC. Translation gives CASSQVLDSKETQYF.

This clonotype appeared many times. The chain recombines TRBV6-1 with TRBJ2-7; 8 bases fit TRBD1. This CDR3 has 14 amino acids. Per the germline V gene, CDR1 is MNHNS and CDR2 is SASEGT. After removal of 6 bases from V and 3 bases from J, the junction contained 7 bases not matched to a gene. CDR3 residues: CASRGDRGIYEQYF. DNA of the CDR3: TGTGCCAGCAGGGGAGACAGGGGTATCTACGAGCAGTACTTC.

This chain connects TRBV12-5 to TRBJ1-5; TRBD1 matches 9 bases. Germline-derived CDR1 and CDR2 are LGHNT and FRNRAP. V shed 4 bases and J 7 bases; nucleotides not matched to a gene: 5. The CDR3 is 14 amino acids. The CDR3 nucleotides are TGTGCTAGTGGTTCCGGGACAGGGACCCAGCCCCAGCATTTT. This encodes CASGSGTGTQPQHF.

This clonotype was seen many times. This chain links TRBV5-1 with TRBJ1-3; no clear D. CDR1 and CDR2 from the germline V gene are SGHRS and YFSETQ. This CDR3 contains 16 residues. Trimming removed 4 bases at V and 0 bases at J, with 14 bases between. In nucleotides, the CDR3 is TGCGCCAGCAGCATGGACGGACGGTCCTCTGGAAACACCATATATTTT. As protein: CASSMDGRSSGNTIYF.

The table lists this clonotype with a few counts. This chain connects TRBV6-9 to TRBJ2-1; a weak D match, TRBD2 (5 bases). The germline CDR1 and CDR2 sequences are MNHGY and SVAAGI. Trimming shortened V by 3 bases and J by 12 bases, and 9 bases separated the two germline ends. The CDR3 length is 11 residues. Here the CDR3 reads CASSYFGVQFF. CDR3 nucleotides: TGTGCCAGCAGTTACTTCGGGGTGCAGTTCTTC.

This clonotype has more than one count but fewer than ten. The J gene is TRBJ2-7, the V gene TRBV15; D is undetermined. The V gene's germline CDR1 is LNHNV and CDR2 YYDKDF (reference sequence). The CDR3 totals 14 residues. The V gene lost 0 bases and the J gene lost 5 bases, with 11 bases spanning the gap. The CDR3 reads CATSREGSENEQYF. The CDR3 DNA reads TGTGCCACCAGCAGAGAGGGGTCGGAGAACGAGCAGTACTTC.

Of note for this clonotype: A much larger clonotype is one base distant, so this may be a read error. The V gene is TRBV12-3 or TRBV12-4, the J gene TRBJ2-3; D gene unclear. Trimming removed 8 bases at V and 5 bases at J, with 14 bases between. This CDR3 has 13 residues. CDR3 sequence: CASPPGTEDTQYF. CDR3 bases: TGTGCCAGCCCACCAGGTACGGAAGATACGCAGTATTTT.

This clonotype has more than one count but fewer than ten. The chain has TRBV3-1 and TRBJ1-2; 7 bases align to TRBD1. J was trimmed by 3 bases and V by 3 bases; bases with no gene match: 4. Germline V gene sequence: CDR1 LGHDT, CDR2 YNNKEL (reference sequence). The CDR3 length is 14 residues. Here the CDR3 DNA reads TGTGCCAGCAGCCACGCCGACAGGGACTATGGCTACACCTTC. Amino acids: CASSHADRDYGYTF.

Concerning this clonotype itself: A read error may explain this, as a much larger clone is one base away. V and J are TRBV12-3 or TRBV12-4 and TRBJ1-1; TRBD1 might be the D (6 bases). V lost 5 bases and J 12 bases, leaving 13 bases between the germline ends. CDR3 length: 11 amino acids. CDR3 DNA sequence: TGTGCCAGCAGTCTACGACAGGAAACTTTCTTT. The encoded protein is CASSLRQETFF.

This clonotype was observed at least ten times. This chain joins TRBV5-1 and TRBJ1-1; D possibly corresponds to TRBD1 (5 bases). Per germline, CDR1 SGHRS and CDR2 YFSETQ. Trimming took off 0 bases at V and 2 bases at J, with 8 bases between the two ends. The CDR3 has 14 residues. In DNA, the CDR3 is TGCGCCAGCAGCTTGGACAGGATAAACACTGAAGCTTTCTTT. Protein product: CASSLDRINTEAFF.

This clonotype was seen repeatedly, ten times or more. The chain carries TRBV3-1 and TRBJ1-2; unclear D gene. The CDR3 runs to 12 residues. Germline V CDR1 and CDR2: LGHDT, YNNKEL (reference sequence). V shed 5 bases and J shed 7 bases, with 11 bases lying between them. CDR3 DNA sequence: TGTGCCAGCAGCACGCGACTACTTGGCTACACCTTC. Translated, it gives CASSTRLLGYTF.

The chain is built from TRBV7-2 and TRBJ1-2; no clear D gene. Germline V gives CDR1 SGHTA, CDR2 FQGNSA. Trimming stripped 3 bases from V and 8 bases from J, with 16 bases between. The CDR3 extends over 14 amino acids. CDR3 sequence: CASSFRSGEYGYTF. CDR3 coding DNA: TGTGCCAGCAGCTTCCGCAGCGGGGAATACGGCTACACCTTC.

In its sample, this clonotype was seen many times. This CDR3 reads CASSLDSSLGQYF. The CDR3 nucleotides are TGTGCCAGCAGCTTAGATAGTTCTCTCGGCCAGTACTTC. The rearrangement joins TRBV7-8 to TRBJ2-5, with D uncertain. The CDR3 is 13 amino acids. Deletions cut 1 base from V and 10 bases from J, with 13 bases between. Germline values: CDR1 SGHVS, CDR2 FQNEAQ.

The J gene is TRBJ1-1, the V gene TRBV27; no firm D call. Germline CDR1 MNHEY, CDR2 SMNVEV (reference sequence). Trimming shortened V by 9 bases and J by 1 base, and 9 bases separated the two germline ends. The CDR3 is 12 amino acids. The CDR3 nucleotides are TGTGCCAGTAACGGAGCGAACACTGAAGCTTTCTTT. Its translation: CASNGANTEAFF.

This clonotype was found a few times. The chain links TRBV2 to TRBJ2-5, with D possibly matching TRBD2 (5 bases). The CDR3 has 11 residues. Trimming took 9 bases from V and 7 from J, leaving 12 bases between them. Per germline, CDR1 SNHLY and CDR2 FYNNEI. CDR3 bases: TGTGCCAGTGGGGAGTACGGGACCCAGTACTTC. It codes for CASGEYGTQYF.

To note about this clonotype: This may arise from a read error, as a much more abundant clone is one base away. The J gene is TRBJ1-2, the V gene TRBV2, with 8 positions matching TRBD1. With 7 bases clipped from V and 3 bases from J, the junction kept 4 bases outside the gene matches. The germline gives CDR1 SNHLY, CDR2 FYNNEI. CDR3 size: 13 residues. The CDR3 protein is CASNRGADYGYTF. For the CDR3, the DNA is TGTGCCAGCAACAGGGGGGCTGACTATGGCTACACCTTC.

This clonotype was seen more than once but under ten times. The CDR3 sequence is CASSPPGLTNTGELFF. DNA of the CDR3: TGCGCCAGCAGCCCTCCGGGACTGACGAACACCGGGGAGCTGTTTTTT. The chain employs TRBV5-1 and TRBJ2-2; TRBD2 is a possible D gene (6 bases). There are 16 residues in the CDR3. Germline loops: CDR1 SGHRS, CDR2 YFSETQ. V dropped 4 bases and J dropped 0 bases, with 13 bases sitting between them.

The gene calls are TRBV10-3 and TRBJ2-3; D gene ambiguous. Deletions cut 4 bases from V and 3 bases from J, with 14 bases between. Germline CDR1 ENHRY, CDR2 SYGVKD. The CDR3 totals 15 residues. The CDR3 loop reads CAISGNRVETDTQYF. DNA of the CDR3: TGTGCCATCAGTGGGAATAGGGTAGAAACAGATACGCAGTATTTT.

The chain joins TRBV6-1 to TRBJ2-1; 10 nucleotides agree with TRBD2. CDR1 and CDR2 (germline): MNHNS, SASEGT. V gave up 6 bases and J gave up 4 bases; unmatched junction bases: 9. The CDR3 contains 16 residues. In DNA, the CDR3 is TGTGCCAGCAGCCGAGTTAGCGGGGGGAGGTACAATGAGCAGTTCTTC. Translation: CASSRVSGGRYNEQFF.

V and J are TRBV5-4 and TRBJ2-5; D perhaps matches TRBD1 (6 bases). The CDR3 is made up of 15 amino acids. The germline V gene encodes CDR1 SGHNT and CDR2 YYREEE (reference sequence). Trimming pared 1 base from V and 3 bases from J, leaving 13 bases between. CDR3 sequence (DNA): TGTGCCAGCAGCTTGTTTCGTGCAGGGGAAGAGACCCAGTACTTC. Protein sequence: CASSLFRAGEETQYF.

In its sample, this clonotype was seen a few times. The chain combines TRBV11-2 with TRBJ2-7, with 11 bases identical to TRBD1. Germline CDR1 and CDR2: SGHAT and FQNNGV. J gave up 7 bases and V 4 bases, and 9 bases lay outside the gene matches. This CDR3 comprises 15 residues. The CDR3 nucleotides read TGTGCCAGCAGCTCAACCGGGACAGGGGGTGCGGAGCAGTACTTC. Its protein product is CASSSTGTGGAEQYF. Supplemented by reference TRBV11-2 and TRBJ2-7, the full variable domain reads EAGVAQSPRYKIIEKRQSVAFWCNPISGHATLYWYQQILGQGPKLLIQFQNNGVVDDSQLPKDRFSAERLKGVDSTLKIQPAKLEDSAVYLCASSSTGTGGAEQYFGPGTRLTVT.

In its sample, this clonotype was seen many times. The chain joins TRBV18 to TRBJ1-4; 7 bases align to TRBD1. The CDR3 runs to 14 residues. V gave up 5 bases and J gave up 5 bases; unmatched junction bases: 5. CDR1 is KGHSH, CDR2 LQKENI, per germline. The CDR3 region has the DNA TGTGCCAGCTCAAGACGGGACAGAAATGAAAAACTGTTTTTT. Translated: CASSRRDRNEKLFF.